These 11 T cell receptor beta chains came from one sample sequenced in a study of CD8 T cells in Susac syndrome. RNA was extracted with the RNeasy kit, and a quantity of roughly 0.5 to 1 ug was reverse transcribed using random hexamers. MiXCR, run by TCRdb on the immunoSEQ multiplex PCR reads, gives a single entry per CDR3 protein. The data contain over 95,000 distinct CDR3 sequences, 80% to 95% of them singletons. Input material: CD4+ T cells from PBMCs. These TCRs come from a human donor in good health.

V and J are TRBV4-3 and TRBJ2-7; 13 positions agree with TRBD2. In germline, CDR1 is LGHNA, CDR2 YSLEER. The V segment lost 0 bases and the J segment 4 bases; nucleotides outside the gene matches: 9. The CDR3 sequence is 18 residues long. DNA for the CDR3: TGCGCCAGCAGCCAAGATCCGGTGACTAGCGGGAGGCGGTACGAGCAGTACTTC. Translated, it gives CASSQDPVTSGRRYEQYF.

This sequence joins TRBV7-2 and TRBJ2-1; D call uncertain. The V and J ends lost 3 bases and 9 bases respectively, with 9 bases between them. CDR3 size: 12 residues. CDR1 is SGHTA and CDR2 is FQGNSA in the germline V gene. The CDR3 nucleotides read TGTGCCAGCAGCTTGCCCCCGGGTGAGCAGTTCTTC. Amino acids: CASSLPPGEQFF.

This chain links TRBV27 with TRBJ1-1; possible D gene TRBD1, 5 bases. Germline V CDR1 and CDR2: MNHEY, SMNVEV (reference sequence). This CDR3 is built from 15 residues. Trimming cost V 0 bases and J 4 bases, with 12 bases left between them. The CDR3 here is CASSLSGVVGTEAFF. CDR3 sequence (DNA): TGTGCCAGCAGTTTATCGGGGGTGGTCGGCACTGAAGCTTTCTTT.

This sequence joins TRBV6-1 and TRBJ2-7, with 9 positions matching TRBD2. CDR3 size: 15 residues. Germline CDR1 MNHNS, CDR2 SASEGT. J was trimmed by 9 bases and V by 0 bases; bases with no gene match: 9. The CDR3 loop reads CASSEAIAGVILQYF. In DNA form, the CDR3 reads TGTGCCAGCAGTGAAGCAATAGCGGGAGTTATCTTGCAGTACTTC.

The V gene is TRBV12-3 or TRBV12-4, the J gene TRBJ2-7, with D perhaps TRBD1 or TRBD2 (5 bases each). The CDR3 consists of 15 residues. V lost 6 bases, J lost 0 bases, and 15 bases lay in between. The CDR3 spells CASSPVGDSSYEQYF. The CDR3 nucleotides read TGTGCCAGCAGCCCGGTGGGGGATAGCTCCTACGAGCAGTACTTC.

The CDR3 DNA is TGCAGCGTTGATGGACAGGACTCTGGAAACACCATATATTTT. Its translation is CSVDGQDSGNTIYF. The rearrangement joins TRBV29-1 to TRBJ1-3, with 7 positions matching TRBD1. The CDR3 totals 14 residues. J gave up 0 bases and V 3 bases, and 2 bases lay outside the gene matches. In germline, CDR1 is SQVTM, CDR2 ANQGSEA.

The chain carries TRBV12-3 or TRBV12-4 and TRBJ2-6; D unclear. The CDR3 sequence is 13 residues long. The V end lost 5 bases, the J end lost 4 bases, and 6 bases lay between the germline ends. The CDR3 loop is CASSHPGANVLTF. CDR3 bases: TGTGCCAGCAGTCATCCCGGGGCCAACGTCCTGACTTTC.

The chain combines TRBV27 with TRBJ1-6; 7 bases fit TRBD1. CDR3 length: 14 residues. J lost 7 bases, V lost 3 bases, and 3 bases had no gene match. The germline CDR1 and CDR2 sequences are MNHEY and SMNVEV (reference sequence). CDR3: CASSFVQGNSPLHF. The CDR3, as DNA: TGTGCCAGCAGTTTCGTACAGGGGAATTCACCCCTCCACTTT.

V is TRBV7-2 and J is TRBJ2-2, with D perhaps given as TRBD1 or TRBD2 (6 bases each). Germline CDR1 reads SGHTA; CDR2 reads FQGNSA. This CDR3 has 16 residues. V lost 6 bases to trimming and J lost 2 bases, with 16 bases between them. CDR3 sequence: CASSPVRGRNTGELFF. CDR3 in DNA: TGTGCCAGCAGTCCCGTCCGGGGGCGTAACACCGGGGAGCTGTTTTTT. The full variable domain, with the rest looked up from reference TRBV7-2 and TRBJ2-2, is GAGVSQSPSNKVTEKGKDVELRCDPISGHTALYWYRQSLGQGLEFLIYFQGNSAPDKSGLPSDRFSAERTGGSVSTLTIQRTQQEDSAVYLCASSPVRGRNTGELFFGEGSRLTVL.

This sequence joins TRBV18 and TRBJ1-1; D not certain. Germline V gives CDR1 KGHSH, CDR2 LQKENI. V was clipped by 2 bases and J by 0 bases, with 16 bases between them. The CDR3 loop spans 17 amino acids. The CDR3 loop reads CASSPAEVPTMNTEAFF. DNA for the CDR3: TGTGCCAGCTCACCAGCCGAGGTCCCGACCATGAACACTGAAGCTTTCTTT.

The V call is TRBV21-1, the J call TRBJ2-7; the tabulated D call, TRBD1, remains unverified against the DNA. TRBV21-1 is deemed a pseudogene. This CDR3 region has 13 residues. The CDR3 sequence is CASAIPRGHEQYF. CDR3 nucleotides: TGTGCCAGCGCTATACCACGGGGCCACGAGCAGTACTTC.